The next 25 T cell receptor beta chains were all read from a single sample in a study of monozygotic twins with cystic fibrosis. TCRdb keeps only in-frame clones here, not all; method: immunoSEQ multiplex PCR. The sample comprises some 31,000 clones, around 85% of which are singletons, and approximately 0.93% rests with the top ten. The material sequenced was blood. All receptors derive from a girl aged 2 to 10 with cystic fibrosis.

This rearrangement joins TRBV11-3 to TRBJ1-1, with a tentative D call TRBD1 (6 bases). V lost 5 bases and J lost 1, with 8 bases in between. The V gene's germline CDR1 is SGHNT and CDR2 YENEEA. The CDR3 totals 13 residues. CDR3 protein: CASSQGQNTEAFF. DNA of the CDR3: TGTGCCAGCAGCCAGGGACAGAACACTGAAGCTTTCTTT. Complete variable domain (other parts from reference TRBV11-3 and TRBJ1-1): EAGVVQSPRYKIIEKKQPVAFWCNPISGHNTLYWYLQNLGQGPELLIRYENEEAVDDSQLPKDRFSAERLKGVDSTLKIQPAELGDSAVYLCASSQGQNTEAFFGQGTRLTVV.

The chain couples TRBV2 to TRBJ1-5; 9 nucleotides match TRBD1. Per the germline V gene, CDR1 is SNHLY and CDR2 is FYNNEI. This CDR3 contains 16 residues. The J segment lost 0 bases and the V segment lost 5 bases, leaving 5 bases of the junction unmatched. This CDR3 reads CASSPGQGPSNQPQHF. CDR3 nucleotide sequence: TGTGCCAGCAGTCCGGGACAGGGACCTAGCAATCAGCCCCAGCATTTT.

This chain connects TRBV5-1 to TRBJ2-2, with TRBD1 matching over 11 bases. CDR1 is SGHRS, CDR2 YFSETQ, per germline. J lost 6 bases, V lost 4 bases, and 8 bases had no gene match. This CDR3 comprises 16 residues. The CDR3 DNA reads as TGCGCCAGCAGCAAAGGCCGGGACAGGGGGGCCGGGGAGCTGTTTTTT. It codes for CASSKGRDRGAGELFF.

The rearrangement joins TRBV30 to TRBJ1-1, with no clear D. V was clipped by 2 bases and J by 1 base, with 8 bases between them. Germline V CDR1 and CDR2: GTSNPN, SVGIG (reference sequence). The CDR3 is made up of 13 amino acids. The CDR3 coding sequence is TGTGCCTGGAGTCTACAGCAGAACACTGAAGCTTTCTTT. As protein: CAWSLQQNTEAFF.

This clone occurred once. The chain carries TRBV28 and TRBJ2-1; D might be TRBD1 (6 bases). Germline loops: CDR1 MDHEN, CDR2 SYDVKM. This CDR3 has 14 residues. V was cut by 6 bases and J by 0 bases, with 9 bases left in between. The CDR3 nucleotides are TGTGCCAGCAGGGACAGATCCTCCTACAATGAGCAGTTCTTC. As protein: CASRDRSSYNEQFF.

J is TRBJ2-3 and V is TRBV5-4; D is uncertain. The V and J ends lost 3 bases and 0 bases respectively, with 8 bases between them. This CDR3 has 14 amino acids. CDR1 and CDR2 from the germline V gene are SGHNT and YYREEE (reference sequence). CDR3 nucleotides: TGTGCCAGCAGCTCGGGCCCTAGCACAGATACGCAGTATTTT. It yields the protein CASSSGPSTDTQYF.

This sequence joins TRBV2 and TRBJ2-3; no definite D call. Germline assignment: CDR1 SNHLY and CDR2 FYNNEI. The V gene lost 1 base and the J gene lost 2 bases, with 4 bases spanning the gap. This CDR3 region has 13 residues. The DNA for the CDR3 is TGTGCCAGCAGTGAAGATTCCACAGATACGCAGTATTTT. Its translation: CASSEDSTDTQYF.

CDR3: CASRPTTGRGQPQHF. CDR3 bases: TGTGCCAGCAGACCCACTACGGGAAGAGGTCAGCCCCAGCATTTT. The chain recombines TRBV6-6 with TRBJ1-5; D unclear. The length of the CDR3 is 15 residues. Trimming pared 6 bases from V and 6 bases from J, leaving 18 bases between. The germline V gene encodes CDR1 MNHNY and CDR2 SVGAGI (reference sequence).

The chain is built from TRBV6-1 and TRBJ2-1; D is uncertain. Germline CDR1 and CDR2: MNHNS and SASEGT. The CDR3 sequence is 11 residues long. The V end lost 6 bases, the J end lost 8 bases, and 8 bases lay between the germline ends. The CDR3 sequence: CASSLIDEQFF. In DNA, the CDR3 is TGTGCCAGCAGCCTTATAGATGAGCAGTTCTTC.

The rearrangement joins TRBV19 to TRBJ2-1, with a possible D match to TRBD2 (6 bases). Germline CDR1 is LNHDA and CDR2 is SQIVND (reference sequence). This CDR3 is built from 13 residues. The V end lost 3 bases, the J end lost 8 bases, and 11 bases lay between the germline ends. The CDR3 nucleotides read TGTGCCAGTAGTATGGGGCTAGCGTATGAGCAGTTCTTC. It yields the protein CASSMGLAYEQFF.

The V call is TRBV4-1, the J call TRBJ2-3; 15 bases are shared with TRBD2. Per the germline V gene, CDR1 is MGHRA and CDR2 is YSYEKL. CDR3 size: 20 residues. Losses at the gene ends were 3 bases for V and 3 bases for J; bases not matched to a gene: 13. CDR3 nucleotide sequence: TGCGCCAGCAGCCATTTCGTCGGACTAGCGGGAGGGGTTGGAACAGATACGCAGTATTTT. It encodes CASSHFVGLAGGVGTDTQYF.

This clone was seen more than once but under ten times. This chain links TRBV19 with TRBJ1-1; D unresolved. The CDR3 runs 12 residues. CDR1 LNHDA and CDR2 SQIVND come from the germline V gene (reference sequence). Trimming took off 3 bases at V and 7 bases at J, with 9 bases between the two ends. CDR3 sequence: CASSMSQVEAFF. The CDR3 DNA reads as TGTGCCAGTAGTATGAGTCAGGTTGAAGCTTTCTTT.

This chain joins TRBV4-2 and TRBJ2-3, with a possible D match to TRBD1 (6 bases). The germline V gene has CDR1 LGHNA and CDR2 YNFKEQ. Trimming stripped 4 bases from V and 1 base from J, with 9 bases between. The CDR3 contains 14 residues. This chain's CDR3 is CASSPAGGTDTQYF. In DNA, the CDR3 is TGTGCCAGCAGCCCAGCAGGGGGCACAGATACGCAGTATTTT.

This rearrangement joins TRBV28 to TRBJ2-3; 11 bases agree with TRBD2. The CDR3 is made up of 17 amino acids. The J segment lost 7 bases and the V segment lost 4 bases, leaving 13 bases of the junction unmatched. Germline V gives CDR1 MDHEN, CDR2 SYDVKM. The CDR3 region is CASSSLKRLAGTHTQYF. CDR3 coding DNA: TGTGCCAGCAGTTCGTTGAAACGACTAGCGGGAACTCATACGCAGTATTTT.

The rearrangement joins TRBV11-3 to TRBJ1-1; D unresolved. Looked up from germline, CDR1 is SGHNT and CDR2 is YENEEA. Trimming cost V 4 bases and J 6 bases, with 12 bases left between them. The CDR3 consists of 13 residues. The CDR3 reads CASSSRTSPEAFF. CDR3 bases: TGTGCCAGCAGCTCACGGACGTCCCCTGAAGCTTTCTTT.

The chain uses TRBV28 and TRBJ2-2; D gene ambiguous. Germline V CDR1 and CDR2: MDHEN, SYDVKM. V was pared by 4 bases and J by 0 bases, with 18 bases between. The CDR3 length is 18 residues. The chain's CDR3 is CASSSFVKYSSNTGELFF. In nucleotides, the CDR3 is TGTGCCAGCAGTTCCTTCGTTAAATATTCATCGAACACCGGGGAGCTGTTTTTT.

This clone was detected a few times. This sequence joins TRBV28 and TRBJ1-2, with a weak D call TRBD1 (5 bases). This CDR3 is 15 amino acids long. V gave up 1 base and J gave up 7 bases, with 16 bases separating them. From germline, CDR1 is MDHEN and CDR2 SYDVKM. The CDR3 DNA reads TGTGCCAGCAGTTTATCCCCATTGGGGGTTCGTGGCTACACCTTC. Encoded protein: CASSLSPLGVRGYTF.

The V gene is TRBV27, the J gene TRBJ2-2, with 8 nucleotides matching TRBD2. The length of the CDR3 is 18 residues. Trimming at V came to 2 bases and at J to 5 bases, leaving 13 bases not matched to a gene. Germline values: CDR1 MNHEY, CDR2 SMNVEV (reference sequence). As DNA, the CDR3 is TGTGCCAGCAGTTTAATGAGTCTAGCGGGTGTTCGGACCGGGGAGCTGTTTTTT. This translates into CASSLMSLAGVRTGELFF.

This rearrangement joins TRBV5-8 to TRBJ1-2, with D hard to call. This CDR3 region has 13 residues. Germline CDR1 SGHTS, CDR2 YDEGEE. Trimming left V 2 bases short and J 2 bases short, with 7 bases between. The CDR3: CASSLTENYGYTF. The CDR3 DNA reads as TGTGCCAGCAGCTTAACAGAAAACTATGGCTACACCTTC.

This chain joins TRBV19 and TRBJ2-3; 7 bases fit TRBD1. V was clipped by 11 bases and J by 3 bases; unmatched bases: 11. This CDR3 region has 14 residues. CDR1 LNHDA and CDR2 SQIVND come from the germline V gene (reference sequence). Here the CDR3 DNA reads TGTGCCTCTGGGGCAGGGGGTTTAACAGATACGCAGTATTTT. It is translated as CASGAGGLTDTQYF.

In the case of this clone: The same CDR3 arises from other DNA sequences in this sample as well. The rearrangement links TRBV5-1 to TRBJ2-7; D might be TRBD2 (5 bases). CDR1 is SGHRS, CDR2 YFSETQ, per germline. V lost 3 bases to trimming and J lost 2 bases, with 6 bases between them. There are 12 residues in the CDR3. The chain's CDR3 is CASSSGAYEQYF. CDR3 coding DNA: TGCGCCAGCAGCTCCGGGGCCTACGAGCAGTACTTC.

This clone showed up just once. The chain joins TRBV4-2 to TRBJ2-5; tentatively, D is TRBD2 (6 bases). This CDR3 region has 15 residues. V lost 0 bases and J lost 2, with 10 bases in between. Germline CDR1 LGHNA, CDR2 YNFKEQ. CDR3 bases: TGTGCCAGCAGCCAAGAGCTGACTAGTCAAGAGACCCAGTACTTC. Its translation: CASSQELTSQETQYF.

V usage is TRBV6-1 and J usage is TRBJ1-6; possibly TRBD1 for D (5 bases). The germline CDR1 and CDR2 sequences are MNHNS and SASEGT. The V and J ends lost 3 bases and 12 bases respectively, with 15 bases between them. This CDR3 contains 14 residues. Here the CDR3 reads CASSDGGRILPLHF. CDR3 in DNA: TGTGCCAGCAGTGACGGGGGTAGAATTTTACCCCTCCACTTT.

The chain combines TRBV29-1 with TRBJ1-5; D gene unclear. The germline V and J ends were trimmed by 4 bases and 0 bases, with 13 bases remaining between them. CDR3 length: 15 amino acids. Germline V gene data show CDR1 as SQVTM and CDR2 as ANQGSEA. Written as DNA, the CDR3 is TGCAGCGTTGTTGAGGGCCGCAATAGCAATCAGCCCCAGCATTTT. Translated, it gives CSVVEGRNSNQPQHF.

This clone was counted between two and nine times. The rearrangement links TRBV6-5 to TRBJ1-2; the D gene is possibly TRBD1 (6 bases). Trimming left V 6 bases short and J 8 bases short, with 16 bases between. The CDR3 length is 13 residues. CDR1 MNHEY and CDR2 SVGAGI come from the germline V gene. The CDR3 reads CASSTGTFRGYTF. The CDR3 DNA is TGTGCCAGCAGCACCGGGACATTCCGGGGCTACACCTTC.